This TCR beta chain was obtained from a study of T cell responses to AZD1222 COVID-19 vaccine. Looking at the study overall: Second doses were pooled across both intervals (about 4 or about 12 weeks). Notes on the study in general: Only 5 or 6 individuals given AZD1222 were seropositive at baseline. Sampling that yielded the repertoires occurred only after the peak T cell response. Compared with day 0, the breadth and depth of the Spike-specific TCR repertoire rose significantly after two doses of AZD1222.

Profiling relied on immunoSEQ multiplex PCR, and the TCRdb table lists in-frame clones only, not all of them. Of about 96,000 clones in the sample, roughly 90% are singletons; the top ten hold less than 3.5%. CDR1 is SGDLS, CDR2 YYNGEE, per germline. CDR3 size: 15 residues. Trimming shortened V by 3 bases and J by 0 bases, and 13 bases separated the two germline ends. This clone has just one count. Its antigen is not identified. This receptor was taken from an adult in good health. J is TRBJ2-7 and V is TRBV9, with unresolved D. Specimen: peripheral blood, collected on day 0 of AZD1222 vaccination. This CDR3 is CASSAHAAASYEQYF. For the CDR3, the DNA is TGTGCCAGCAGCGCACACGCCGCCGCCTCCTACGAGCAGTACTTC.